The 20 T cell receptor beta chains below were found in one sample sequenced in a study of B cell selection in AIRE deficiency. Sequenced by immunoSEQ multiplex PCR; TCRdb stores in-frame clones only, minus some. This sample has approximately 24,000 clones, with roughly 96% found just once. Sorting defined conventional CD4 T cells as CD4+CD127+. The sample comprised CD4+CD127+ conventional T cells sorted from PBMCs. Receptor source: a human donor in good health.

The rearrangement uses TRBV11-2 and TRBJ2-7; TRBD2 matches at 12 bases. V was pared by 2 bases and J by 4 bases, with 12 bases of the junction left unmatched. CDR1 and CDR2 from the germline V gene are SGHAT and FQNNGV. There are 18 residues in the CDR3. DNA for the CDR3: TGTGCCAGCAGCTTAACCTTGGAACTAGCGGGAGGACAGTACGAGCAGTACTTC. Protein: CASSLTLELAGGQYEQYF.

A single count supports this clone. CDR3 amino acids: CASSDFSGKGDEQFF. The DNA for the CDR3 is TGTGCCAGCAGCGACTTTAGCGGGAAAGGCGATGAGCAGTTCTTC. V usage is TRBV7-9 and J usage is TRBJ2-1, with 8 bases fitting TRBD2. Looked up from germline, CDR1 is SEHNR and CDR2 is FQNEAQ (reference sequence). Trimming took 5 bases from V and 8 from J; bases not matched to a gene: 11. This CDR3 region has 15 residues.

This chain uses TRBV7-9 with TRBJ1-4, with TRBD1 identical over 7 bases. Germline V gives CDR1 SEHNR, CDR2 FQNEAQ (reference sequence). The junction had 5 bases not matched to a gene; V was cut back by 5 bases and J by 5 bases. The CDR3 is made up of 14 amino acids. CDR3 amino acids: CASSHDRENEKLFF. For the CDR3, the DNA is TGTGCCAGCAGCCACGACAGGGAGAATGAAAAACTGTTTTTT.

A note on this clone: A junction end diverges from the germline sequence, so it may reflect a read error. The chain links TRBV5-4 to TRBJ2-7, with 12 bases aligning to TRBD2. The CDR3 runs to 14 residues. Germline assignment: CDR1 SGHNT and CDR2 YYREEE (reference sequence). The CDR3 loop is CASSTGTSGYEQHF. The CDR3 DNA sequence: TGTGCCAGCAGCACCGGGACTAGCGGGTACGAGCAGCACTTC.

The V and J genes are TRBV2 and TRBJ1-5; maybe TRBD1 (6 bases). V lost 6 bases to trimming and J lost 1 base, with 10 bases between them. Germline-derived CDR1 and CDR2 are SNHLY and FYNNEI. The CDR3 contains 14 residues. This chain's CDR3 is CASSQDRSNQPQHF. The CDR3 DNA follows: TGTGCCAGCAGCCAAGACAGGAGCAATCAGCCCCAGCATTTT.

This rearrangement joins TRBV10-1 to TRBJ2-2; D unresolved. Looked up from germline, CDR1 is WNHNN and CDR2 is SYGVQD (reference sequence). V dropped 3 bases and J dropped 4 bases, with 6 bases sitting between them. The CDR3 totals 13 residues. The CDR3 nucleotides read TGCGCCAGCAGTGACCAGGCCACCGGGGAGCTGTTTTTT. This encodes CASSDQATGELFF.

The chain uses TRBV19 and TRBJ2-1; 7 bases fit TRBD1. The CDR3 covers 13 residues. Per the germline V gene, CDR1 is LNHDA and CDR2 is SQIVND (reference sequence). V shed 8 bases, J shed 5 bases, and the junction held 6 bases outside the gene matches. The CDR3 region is CASQTGLDNEQFF. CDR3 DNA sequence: TGTGCCAGTCAGACAGGGCTAGACAATGAGCAGTTCTTC.

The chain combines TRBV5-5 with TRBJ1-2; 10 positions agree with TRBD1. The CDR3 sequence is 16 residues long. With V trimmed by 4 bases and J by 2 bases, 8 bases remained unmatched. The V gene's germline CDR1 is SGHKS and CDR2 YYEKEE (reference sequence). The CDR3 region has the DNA TGTGCCAGCAGCATGAGGACAGGGGGAAGCAACTATGGCTACACCTTC. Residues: CASSMRTGGSNYGYTF.

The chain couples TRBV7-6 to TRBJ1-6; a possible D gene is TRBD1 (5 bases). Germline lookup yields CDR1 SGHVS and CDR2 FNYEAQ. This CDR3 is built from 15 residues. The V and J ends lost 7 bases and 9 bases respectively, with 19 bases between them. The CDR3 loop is CASTQGGGGSSPLHF. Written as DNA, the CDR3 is TGTGCCAGCACCCAGGGAGGAGGAGGGAGTTCACCCCTCCACTTT.

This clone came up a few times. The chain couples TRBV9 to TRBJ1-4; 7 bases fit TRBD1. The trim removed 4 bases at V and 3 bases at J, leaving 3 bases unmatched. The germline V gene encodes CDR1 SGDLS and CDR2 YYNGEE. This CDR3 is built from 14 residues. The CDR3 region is CASSPGTANEKLFF. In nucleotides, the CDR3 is TGTGCCAGCAGCCCCGGGACAGCTAATGAAAAACTGTTTTTT.

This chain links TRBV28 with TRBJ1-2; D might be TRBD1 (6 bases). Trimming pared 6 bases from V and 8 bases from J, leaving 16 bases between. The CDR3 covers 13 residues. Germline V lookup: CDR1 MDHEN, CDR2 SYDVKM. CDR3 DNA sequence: TGTGCCAGCAGAGAGGGGGGCTCCCACGGCTACACCTTC. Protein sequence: CASREGGSHGYTF.

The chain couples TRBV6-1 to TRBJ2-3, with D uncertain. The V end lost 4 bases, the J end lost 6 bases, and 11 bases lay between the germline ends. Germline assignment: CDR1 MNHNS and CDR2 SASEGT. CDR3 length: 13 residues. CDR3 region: CASSGVRRDTQYF. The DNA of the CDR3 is TGTGCCAGCAGTGGGGTCAGAAGGGATACGCAGTATTTT.

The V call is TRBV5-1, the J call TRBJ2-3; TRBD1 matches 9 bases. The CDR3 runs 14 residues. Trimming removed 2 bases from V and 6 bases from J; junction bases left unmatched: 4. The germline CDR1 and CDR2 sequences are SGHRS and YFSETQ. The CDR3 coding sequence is TGCGCCAGCAGCTTAGGGACAGGGAGGGATACGCAGTATTTT. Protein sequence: CASSLGTGRDTQYF.

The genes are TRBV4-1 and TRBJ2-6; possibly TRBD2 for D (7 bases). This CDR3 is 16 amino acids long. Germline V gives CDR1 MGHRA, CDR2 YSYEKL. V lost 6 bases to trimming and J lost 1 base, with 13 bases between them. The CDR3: CASRGGRGSGANVLTF. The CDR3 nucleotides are TGCGCCAGCAGGGGGGGGCGCGGTTCTGGGGCCAACGTCCTGACTTTC.

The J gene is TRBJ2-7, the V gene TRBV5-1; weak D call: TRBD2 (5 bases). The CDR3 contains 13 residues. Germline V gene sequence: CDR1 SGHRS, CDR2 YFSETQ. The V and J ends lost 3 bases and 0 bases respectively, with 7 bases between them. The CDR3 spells CASSSDYSYEQYF. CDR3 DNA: TGCGCCAGCAGCTCTGACTACTCCTACGAGCAGTACTTC.

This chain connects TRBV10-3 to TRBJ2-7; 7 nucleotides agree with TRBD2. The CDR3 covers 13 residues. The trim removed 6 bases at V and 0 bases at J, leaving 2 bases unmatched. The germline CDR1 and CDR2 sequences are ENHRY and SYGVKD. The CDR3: CAIRGGNSYEQYF. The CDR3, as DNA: TGTGCCATCAGGGGGGGGAACTCCTACGAGCAGTACTTC.

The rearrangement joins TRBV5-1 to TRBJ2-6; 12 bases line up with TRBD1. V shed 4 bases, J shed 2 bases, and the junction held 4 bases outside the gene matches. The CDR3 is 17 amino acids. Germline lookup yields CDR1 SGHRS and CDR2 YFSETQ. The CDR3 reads CASSPGQGAPGANVLTF. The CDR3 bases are TGCGCCAGCAGCCCGGGACAGGGGGCGCCTGGGGCCAACGTCCTGACTTTC.

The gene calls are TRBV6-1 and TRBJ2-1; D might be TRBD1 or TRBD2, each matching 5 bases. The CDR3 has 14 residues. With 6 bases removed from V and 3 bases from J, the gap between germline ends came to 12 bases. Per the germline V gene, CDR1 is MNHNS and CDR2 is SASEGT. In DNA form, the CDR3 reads TGTGCCAGCAGCCCACAGGAGGTCTACAATGAGCAGTTCTTC. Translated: CASSPQEVYNEQFF.

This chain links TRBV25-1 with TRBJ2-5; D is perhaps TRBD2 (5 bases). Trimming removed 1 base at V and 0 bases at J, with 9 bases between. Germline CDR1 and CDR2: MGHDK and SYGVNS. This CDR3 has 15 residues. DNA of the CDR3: TGTGCCAGCAGTGAATGGGGAGTAGACCAAGAGACCCAGTACTTC. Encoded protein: CASSEWGVDQETQYF.

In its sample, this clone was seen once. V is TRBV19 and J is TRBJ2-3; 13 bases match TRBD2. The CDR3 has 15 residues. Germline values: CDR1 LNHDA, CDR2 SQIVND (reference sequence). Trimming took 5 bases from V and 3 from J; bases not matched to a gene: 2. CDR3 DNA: TGTGCCAGTAGTCCACTAGCGGGGGGGACAGATACGCAGTATTTT. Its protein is CASSPLAGGTDTQYF.